These 3 T cell receptor beta chains originate from one sample sequenced in a study of somatic mutations in cytotoxic T cells in rheumatoid arthritis. Using immunoSEQ multiplex PCR, the repertoire was profiled, and TCRdb retains in-frame clones only, with some absent. The sample lists approximately 4,000 clones, about 74% occurring once. The sequencing sample was made of CD8+ T cells sorted from blood. The receptors derive from an adult with rheumatoid arthritis.

The chain joins TRBV7-9 to TRBJ2-7, with D perhaps TRBD2 (6 bases). The CDR3 runs to 12 residues. V was trimmed by 5 bases and J by 6 bases, leaving 11 bases between them. In germline, CDR1 is SEHNR, CDR2 FQNEAQ (reference sequence). CDR3: CASSLNGGEQYF. The DNA for the CDR3 is TGTGCCAGCAGCCTTAACGGGGGCGAGCAGTACTTC.

This chain uses TRBV9 with TRBJ1-1; 7 bases are shared with TRBD1. Germline lookup yields CDR1 SGDLS and CDR2 YYNGEE. V gave up 3 bases and J gave up 1 base; unmatched junction bases: 0. This CDR3 contains 13 residues. The CDR3 DNA reads as TGTGCCAGCAGCGGACAGGGGAACACTGAAGCTTTCTTT. Encoded protein: CASSGQGNTEAFF.

The chain joins TRBV7-8 to TRBJ1-4; D is possibly TRBD1 (5 bases). This CDR3 spans 15 amino acids. V gave up 1 base and J gave up 7 bases, with 13 bases separating them. The germline V gene has CDR1 SGHVS and CDR2 FQNEAQ. The CDR3 coding sequence is TGTGCCAGCAGCTTAGGAGCAGGGTTTGGTGAAAAACTGTTTTTT. Its protein is CASSLGAGFGEKLFF.